This entry concerns a single T cell receptor beta chain. Trimming cost V 4 bases and J 5 bases; bases outside gene matches: 11. CDR3 length: 16 amino acids. Looked up from germline, CDR1 is SGHTS and CDR2 is YDEGEE. Data came from immunoSEQ multiplex PCR; TCRdb stores just in-frame clones and leaves some out. Altogether about 200,000 clones are present, 70% to 90% being singletons, with the ten largest covering roughly a sixth. These data come from a study of blood T cell repertoires in COVID-19. The chain joins TRBV5-8 to TRBJ2-7; 11 bases are shared with TRBD1. Sequenced input: peripheral blood. The TCR sequence derives from a man in his fifties or sixties with COVID-19, enrolled during active disease. DNA of the CDR3: TGTGCCAGCAGCCCGTGGGACAGGGGGGTTTATCACGAGCAGTACTTC. The encoded protein is CASSPWDRGVYHEQYF. Looking up the rest from reference TRBV5-8 and TRBJ2-7 gives the full variable domain: EAGVTQSPTHLIKTRGQQATLRCSPISGHTSVYWYQQALGLGLQFLLWYDEGEERNRGNFPPRFSGRQFPNYSSELNVNALELEDSALYLCASSPWDRGVYHEQYFGPGTRLTVT.